This T cell receptor (beta chain) comes out of a study of cytomegalovirus exposure and HLA in healthy donors. PCR used 60 Vbeta primers and 13 Jbeta primers. Sequencing used immunoSEQ multiplex PCR; TCRdb keeps in-frame clones, though not all of them. The sample records hundreds of thousands of clones, approximately 90% being singletons. The length of the CDR3 is 14 residues. The germline V gene encodes CDR1 ENHRY and CDR2 SYGVKD. The V end was cut by 8 bases, the J end by 0 bases, with 11 bases between. Specimen: PBMCs. The receptor's source is a woman younger than 30 in good health and CMV-seronegative. The chain uses TRBV10-3 and TRBJ1-5; no reliable D call. The CDR3 bases are TGTGCCATCTCCGACGGGGATAGCAATCAGCCCCAGCATTTT. It translates to CAISDGDSNQPQHF.